This is a list of T cell receptor beta chains from one sample in a study of T cell repertoires in cytomegalovirus infection. No antigens are known for them. TCRdb recomputed calls from the reads with MiXCR, one row per CDR3 protein. Among approximately 1,000,000 distinct CDR3 sequences, about 33% were seen once, and the ten largest hold 13%. The material was cultured CD8+ T cells from PBMCs, obtained from culture after CMV antigen stimulation. All receptors come from a human donor in good health (CMV status not recorded). Some clones in this sample may be carry-over from other donors' samples. Each CDR3 is given with its conserved first and last residue. Fields, in order: J gene, clone size, D gene, V gene, CDR3 DNA, CDR3 protein. The D gene is left open where the match is weak. Clone size is shown for a subset of rows, as once, few, many or a class of expanded clone.

TRBJ2-1 | few | TRBD2 | TRBV4-1 | TGCGCCAGCAGCCAAGATCTGACTAGCGGGGGGGCCCTCTACAATGAGCAGTTCTTC | CASSQDLTSGGALYNEQFF
TRBJ1-1 | . | TRBD1 | TRBV6-1 | TGTGCCAGCATTCGGGACAGGGGTTTGGCTTTCTTT | CASIRDRGLAFF
TRBJ2-1 | . | . | TRBV19 | TGTGCCAGTAGTCCCAGGGGGGGATCCAGGACTGCCTACAATGAGCAGTTCTTC | CASSPRGGSRTAYNEQFF
TRBJ1-2 | few | TRBD1 | TRBV7-8 | TGTGCCAGCAGCTCCGGGACAGTGTACTATGGCTACACCTTC | CASSSGTVYYGYTF
TRBJ1-4 | many | . | TRBV7-9 | TGTGCCAGCAGCTTATTAACAGGAAATGAAAAACTGTTTTTT | CASSLLTGNEKLFF
TRBJ2-1 | . | . | TRBV15 | TGTGCCACCAGCAGAGACTTAGCGGTTTCCTACAATGAGCAGTTCTTC | CATSRDLAVSYNEQFF
TRBJ2-3 | . | . | TRBV7-2 | TGTGTCAGCAGCTTTCGCACAGATACGCAGTATTTT | CVSSFRTDTQYF
TRBJ2-1 | . | . | TRBV14 | TGTGCCAGCAGCCCCCGGGGCAGGGCCAATGAGCAGTTCTTC | CASSPRGRANEQFF
TRBJ2-5 | few | TRBD2 | TRBV6-6 | TGTGCCAGCATCGGACTAGCGGAGCGGGGGACCCAGTACTTC | CASIGLAERGTQYF
TRBJ1-5 | . | . | TRBV20-1 | TGCAGTGCTCATGACGACAGAAATAGCAATCAGCCCCAGCATTTT | CSAHDDRNSNQPQHF
TRBJ1-5 | many | . | TRBV7-3 | TGTGCCAGCAGCTTAAGAGACACCGGCAATCAGCCCCAGCATTTT | CASSLRDTGNQPQHF
TRBJ2-5 | few | . | TRBV12-5 | TGTGCTAGTGGTGACAAGGGATGGGAGACCCAGTACTTC | CASGDKGWETQYF
TRBJ1-2 | . | . | TRBV12-3/TRBV12-4 | TGTGCCAGCACCCCCCACTTTGGGGGCTACACCTTC | CASTPHFGGYTF
TRBJ2-1 | few | . | TRBV6-1 | TGTGCCAGCAGTTCGGCCCAGAGCAATGAGCAGTTCTTC | CASSSAQSNEQFF
TRBJ1-2 | . | . | TRBV7-9 | TGTGCCGGCAGCTCCTACAGGGTCGAGGCCTCTACCTTC | CAGSSYRVEASTF
TRBJ1-1 | few | . | TRBV6-6 | TGTGCCAGCAGTTACCAGGGAAAGACTGAAGCTTTCTTT | CASSYQGKTEAFF
TRBJ2-5 | . | TRBD1 | TRBV9 | TGTGCCAGCAGCCTTTCGTGGGGACAGGGGGAGACCCAGTACTTC | CASSLSWGQGETQYF
TRBJ1-6 | few | . | TRBV2 | TGTGCCAGCAGCCCGCGGGGGGCGAATTCACCCCTCCACTTT | CASSPRGANSPLHF
TRBJ2-7 | few | . | TRBV27 | TGTGCCAGCAGAAACAGCAGCTTTCTGCCCTACGAGCAGTACTTC | CASRNSSFLPYEQYF
TRBJ2-5 | . | TRBD2 | TRBV12-3/TRBV12-4 | TGTGCCAGCAGTTTAAGGGAGGGCCAGTACTTC | CASSLREGQYF
TRBJ1-2 | . | . | TRBV6-2/TRBV6-3 | TGTGCCAGCAGTCGGACAGCGTTCGTGGCTAACAATGGCTACACCTTC | CASSRTAFVANNGYTF
TRBJ1-4 | few | . | TRBV3-1 | TGTGCCAGCAGCCAGACTATCCGGGAAAAACTGTTTTTT | CASSQTIREKLFF
TRBJ2-1 | few | . | TRBV7-6 | TGTGCCAGCAGCTTAGCGTCTAGACATCCCCTAAATTACGATGAGCAGTTCTTC | CASSLASRHPLNYDEQFF
TRBJ2-3 | . | . | TRBV2 | TGTGCCAGCAGTCCACGCCTTCTGAGCACAGATACGCAGTATTTT | CASSPRLLSTDTQYF
TRBJ2-1 | . | TRBD2 | TRBV25-1 | TGTGCCAGCAGTGAATTAAAGCGGGGGGGCCCGGGGCAGTTCTTC | CASSELKRGGPGQFF
TRBJ2-7 | once | . | TRBV9 | TGTGCCAGCAGCGTAGCTAGGACAGAGGTGACCTACGAGCAGTACTTC | CASSVARTEVTYEQYF
TRBJ1-6 | . | . | TRBV6-1 | TGTGCCAGCAGTGAATCTGGGCTCGTGGGCTCCTATAATTCACCCCTCCACTTT | CASSESGLVGSYNSPLHF
TRBJ2-7 | . | TRBD1 | TRBV10-2 | TGCGCCAGCGGGACAGGTCACCTGCAGTACTTC | CASGTGHLQYF
TRBJ1-1 | few | TRBD1 | TRBV6-1 | TGTGCCAGCAGTGACCCCCTTAGAGGGGGCGCGAGTGAAGCTTTCTTT | CASSDPLRGGASEAFF
TRBJ2-7 | few | . | TRBV10-2 | TGCGCCAGCAGTGAGATCGGTCGGGGCGGGTACGAGCAGTACTTC | CASSEIGRGGYEQYF
TRBJ2-3 | few | TRBD2 | TRBV11-2 | TGTGCCAGCAGCTTAGTAGGGTCCCCGACTAGCGGGGACCAGAATACGCAGTATTTT | CASSLVGSPTSGDQNTQYF
TRBJ2-4 | . | . | TRBV11-3 | TGTGCCAGCAGCGACACAAACGAAAACATTCAGTACTTC | CASSDTNENIQYF
TRBJ1-6 | once | . | TRBV6-1 | TGTGCCAGCTGCTTTGGGAGCTCCTATAATTCACCCCTCCACTTT | CASCFGSSYNSPLHF
TRBJ2-1 | . | TRBD2 | TRBV13 | TGTGCCAGCAGCCGTAGCGGGGGCCCTCAATACAATGAGCAGTTCTTC | CASSRSGGPQYNEQFF
TRBJ2-7 | . | . | TRBV12-3/TRBV12-4 | TGTGCCAGCAGTTTGGAGACTGCCTACGAGCAGTACTTC | CASSLETAYEQYF
TRBJ1-5 | . | . | TRBV27 | TGTGCCAGCAGTTCCCGGGACGGCCGGAATCAGCCCCAGCATTTT | CASSSRDGRNQPQHF
TRBJ2-1 | few | TRBD1 | TRBV7-9 | TGTGCCAGCAGTTCCTCGACAGGGAAATCCTACAATGAGCAGTTCTTC | CASSSSTGKSYNEQFF
TRBJ2-7 | few | . | TRBV19 | TGTGCCAGTAGTACGGGACGGTACTCCTACGAGCAGTACTTC | CASSTGRYSYEQYF
TRBJ2-7 | . | . | TRBV25-1 | TGTGCCAGCAGCTACCATGGGGACGCCTACGAGCAGTACTTC | CASSYHGDAYEQYF
TRBJ1-1 | few | . | TRBV6-5 | TGTGCCAGCAGTTACGATACAGATGAAGCTTTCTTT | CASSYDTDEAFF
TRBJ2-3 | . | TRBD2 | TRBV9 | TGTGCCAGCAGCCGGCTAGCGGGGGTACCAGATACGCAGTATTTT | CASSRLAGVPDTQYF
TRBJ1-5 | many | . | TRBV7-2 | TGTGCCAGCAGCTTTACAGGGTGGGGTCAGCCCCAGCATTTT | CASSFTGWGQPQHF
TRBJ1-1 | . | TRBD1 | TRBV7-9 | TGTGCCAGCAGCTTGCGGATGGACAGGGCACCTGAAGCTTTCTTT | CASSLRMDRAPEAFF
TRBJ2-5 | . | . | TRBV4-3 | TGCGCCAGCAGCCATTACCACAGGGAGTTAAGGGAGACCCAGTACTTC | CASSHYHRELRETQYF
TRBJ2-3 | . | . | TRBV7-9 | TGTGCCAGCAGCTTAGAGCAACGCCCAGATACGCAGTATTTT | CASSLEQRPDTQYF
TRBJ2-1 | . | TRBD1 | TRBV2 | TGTGCCAGCACCGGGACAGGGCTTGAGCAGTTCTTC | CASTGTGLEQFF
TRBJ1-1 | . | . | TRBV20-1 | TGCAGTGCTAGGGAGGCTGGGAGCACTGAAGCTTTCTTT | CSAREAGSTEAFF
TRBJ2-2 | . | . | TRBV7-9 | TGTGCCAGCAGCTTATCCCTCGGAACAGCGGCGCACACCGGGGAGCTGTTTTTT | CASSLSLGTAAHTGELFF
TRBJ1-2 | few | TRBD1 | TRBV4-3 | TGCGCCAGCAGCCAGGGAGGAACAGGGGTCTATGGCTACACCTTC | CASSQGGTGVYGYTF
TRBJ1-1 | . | . | TRBV7-6 | TGTGCCAGCAGCCGTGGGGGTGACCCTGAAGCTTTCTTT | CASSRGGDPEAFF